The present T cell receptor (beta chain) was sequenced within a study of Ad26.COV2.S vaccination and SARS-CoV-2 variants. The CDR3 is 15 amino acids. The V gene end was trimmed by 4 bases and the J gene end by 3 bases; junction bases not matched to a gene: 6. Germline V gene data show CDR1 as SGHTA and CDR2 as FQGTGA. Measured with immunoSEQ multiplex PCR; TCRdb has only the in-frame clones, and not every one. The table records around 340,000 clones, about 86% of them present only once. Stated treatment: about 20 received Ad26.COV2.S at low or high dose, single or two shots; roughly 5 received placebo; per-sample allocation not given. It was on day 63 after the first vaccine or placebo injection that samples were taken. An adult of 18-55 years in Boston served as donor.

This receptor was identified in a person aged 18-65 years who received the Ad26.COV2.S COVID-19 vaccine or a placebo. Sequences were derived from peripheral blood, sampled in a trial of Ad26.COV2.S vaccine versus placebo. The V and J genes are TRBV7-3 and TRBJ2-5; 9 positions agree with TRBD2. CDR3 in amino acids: CASSSSGIREETQYF. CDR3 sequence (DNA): TGTGCCAGCAGCTCTAGCGGGATAAGGGAAGAGACCCAGTACTTC.